This T cell receptor beta chain stems from a study of blood T cell repertoires in COVID-19. Study information: The analysed material was cDNA or gDNA that came from T cells, B-cell-depleted T cells, or PBMCs.

The V gene's germline CDR1 is SGHNT and CDR2 YYREEE (reference sequence). Trimming cost V 2 bases and J 6 bases; bases outside gene matches: 7. This CDR3 region has 15 residues. Authors' methods: Scientists estimated how many nucleated cells there were by amplifying reference gene primers. The assay was immunoSEQ multiplex PCR, and TCRdb's table has in-frame clones only and misses some. V and J calls and clone size are as listed in that table; D and trimming were resolved from the DNA. This sample yields a few hundred thousand clones, of which roughly nine tenths are seen a single time; roughly 2.2% belongs to the top ten.

The sequenced material came from peripheral blood. The sequence was obtained from a woman aged 45-65 years with acute or convalescent COVID-19. The chain combines TRBV5-4 with TRBJ1-2, with 10 nucleotides matching TRBD1. The CDR3 reads CASSLSTGGGNGYTF. The CDR3 DNA reads TGTGCCAGCAGCTTATCGACAGGGGGCGGGAATGGCTACACCTTC.